What follows are 22 T cell receptor beta chains derived from one specimen sequenced in a study of cytomegalovirus exposure and HLA in healthy donors. It was with 60 Vbeta and 13 Jbeta primers that the PCR ran. The table came from immunoSEQ multiplex PCR; TCRdb's copy has only in-frame clones and leaves some out. The sample records 150,000 to 200,000 clones, almost 80% being singletons. The specimen sequenced was PBMCs. Receptor source: a man in his forties or fifties in good health and CMV-seropositive.

This clone was recorded a few times. Distinct nucleotide sequences in the sample also encode this CDR3. The rearrangement joins TRBV19 to TRBJ1-1; TRBD1 is a possible D gene (6 bases). CDR1 and CDR2 from the germline V gene are LNHDA and SQIVND (reference sequence). The CDR3 contains 14 residues. Between the trimmed V and J ends, which lost 1 base and 0 bases, there was a span of 6 bases. The CDR3 loop is CASSIGTVNTEAFF. In nucleotides, the CDR3 is TGTGCCAGTAGTATAGGGACAGTGAACACTGAAGCTTTCTTT.

Remarks on this clone: This sample includes further DNA sequences coding for the same CDR3. The V and J genes are TRBV6-6 and TRBJ1-5, with a weak D call TRBD1 (6 bases). Germline CDR1 and CDR2: MNHNY and SVGAGI (reference sequence). The CDR3 extends over 13 amino acids. V was shortened by 4 bases and J by 4 bases, with 8 bases between the two germline ends. The CDR3 is CASSLQGNQPQHF. For the CDR3, the DNA is TGTGCCAGCAGTTTACAGGGAAATCAGCCCCAGCATTTT.

This clone has only one observation. V is TRBV4-1 and J is TRBJ1-4, with 7 bases lining up with TRBD1. V was pared by 4 bases and J by 0 bases, with 2 bases of the junction left unmatched. The CDR3 runs 15 residues. Germline V lookup: CDR1 MGHRA, CDR2 YSYEKL. As DNA, the CDR3 is TGCGCCAGCAGCCCGCAGGGGGCAACTAATGAAAAACTGTTTTTT. It codes for CASSPQGATNEKLFF.

V and J are TRBV5-6 and TRBJ2-2; D unresolved. In germline, CDR1 is SGHDT, CDR2 YYEEEE. Trimming removed 2 bases from V and 6 bases from J, with 8 bases in between. This CDR3 is 13 amino acids long. CDR3 loop: CASSLGDSGELFF. In DNA, the CDR3 is TGTGCCAGCAGCTTAGGAGATTCCGGGGAGCTGTTTTTT.

V gene TRBV15 combines with J gene TRBJ2-1; 9 bases match TRBD1. This CDR3 has 17 residues. Per germline, CDR1 LNHNV and CDR2 YYDKDF (reference sequence). Trimming at V came to 4 bases and at J to 10 bases, leaving 17 bases not matched to a gene. CDR3 sequence reads: CATSTPISGTGRGEQFF. For the CDR3, the DNA is TGTGCCACCAGCACACCTATTTCCGGGACAGGGAGAGGCGAGCAGTTCTTC.

The V and J genes are TRBV27 and TRBJ1-2; D remains unclear. The V and J ends lost 5 bases and 6 bases respectively, with 16 bases between them. Per the germline V gene, CDR1 is MNHEY and CDR2 is SMNVEV (reference sequence). The CDR3 has 14 amino acids. CDR3 sequence: CASSLRVAEDGYTF. CDR3 coding DNA: TGTGCCAGCAGTCTCCGCGTGGCTGAGGATGGCTACACCTTC.

The chain combines TRBV6-4 with TRBJ1-2; 7 bases agree with TRBD1. The CDR3 is 13 amino acids. Germline CDR1 is MRHNA and CDR2 is SNTAGT. After removal of 5 bases from V and 4 bases from J, the junction contained 4 bases not matched to a gene. This CDR3 is CASSKDRFYGYTF. In DNA form, the CDR3 reads TGTGCCAGCAGTAAGGACAGGTTCTATGGCTACACCTTC.

CDR3 in amino acids: CASSSWGQGTDTQYF. CDR3 DNA sequence: TGCGCCAGCAGTTCATGGGGACAGGGAACAGATACGCAGTATTTT. The chain joins TRBV5-1 to TRBJ2-3; 9 nucleotides align to TRBD1. Germline V gene sequence: CDR1 SGHRS, CDR2 YFSETQ. The CDR3 is made up of 15 amino acids. V lost 5 bases to trimming and J lost 3 bases; unmatched junction nucleotides: 7.

The rearrangement joins TRBV6-1 to TRBJ1-1, with TRBD1 matching 9 bases. There are 16 residues in the CDR3. The ends lost 4 bases at V and 1 base at J; junction bases unmatched: 7. The germline V gene encodes CDR1 MNHNS and CDR2 SASEGT. The CDR3 reads CASSGIGTGWNTEAFF. In DNA, the CDR3 is TGTGCCAGCAGTGGAATTGGGACAGGGTGGAACACTGAAGCTTTCTTT.

The DNA of the CDR3 is TGTGCCAGCTCACCAAACAGCTACGAGCAGTACGTC. Protein product: CASSPNSYEQYV. The chain couples TRBV18 to TRBJ2-7, with D unresolved. The V end was cut by 2 bases, the J end by 3 bases, with 5 bases between. The CDR3 is 12 residues long. Looked up from germline, CDR1 is KGHSH and CDR2 is LQKENI.

This clone came up once. V usage is TRBV14 and J usage is TRBJ2-3; TRBD2 agrees at 10 bases. In germline, CDR1 is SGHDN, CDR2 FVKESK. This CDR3 has 16 amino acids. The V segment lost 4 bases and the J segment 2 bases; nucleotides outside the gene matches: 6. CDR3 bases: TGTGCCAGCAGCCCGGGACTAGCGTTAATCACAGATACGCAGTATTTT. Amino acid sequence: CASSPGLALITDTQYF.

This chain joins TRBV13 and TRBJ1-1; D is possibly TRBD1 (6 bases). Germline V gene data show CDR1 as PRHDT and CDR2 as FYEKMQ (reference sequence). V was shortened by 5 bases and J by 3 bases, with 10 bases between the two germline ends. CDR3 length equals 13 residues. In DNA, the CDR3 is TGTGCCAGCAGCCCACAGGGTCACACTGAAGCTTTCTTT. This sequence encodes CASSPQGHTEAFF. Complete variable domain (other parts from reference TRBV13 and TRBJ1-1): AAGVIQSPRHLIKEKRETATLKCYPIPRHDTVYWYQQGPGQDPQFLISFYEKMQSDKGSIPDRFSAQQFSDYHSELNMSSLELGDSALYFCASSPQGHTEAFFGQGTRLTVV.

The rearrangement joins TRBV29-1 to TRBJ2-7; 10 bases are shared with TRBD1. CDR3 length: 14 amino acids. The germline V gene has CDR1 SQVTM and CDR2 ANQGSEA. Trimming took 4 bases from V and 3 from J; bases not matched to a gene: 6. Written as DNA, the CDR3 is TGCAGCGTTGTACCGGGACAGGGGTTCTACGAGCAGTACTTC. It yields the protein CSVVPGQGFYEQYF.

The chain carries TRBV13 and TRBJ1-4; D unresolved. Germline V gene sequence: CDR1 PRHDT, CDR2 FYEKMQ (reference sequence). There are 15 residues in the CDR3. V was clipped by 0 bases and J by 7 bases, with 12 bases between them. This CDR3 is CASSLGGTGGEKLFF. The CDR3 DNA reads TGTGCCAGCAGCTTAGGCGGAACCGGCGGTGAAAAACTGTTTTTT.

The rearrangement uses TRBV28 and TRBJ1-6; 10 bases match TRBD1. V lost 7 bases, J lost 10 bases, and 7 bases stayed unmatched. The CDR3 totals 14 residues. CDR1 MDHEN and CDR2 SYDVKM come from the germline V gene. CDR3 residues: CASTLDRGKSPLHF. In DNA, the CDR3 is TGTGCCAGCACCTTGGACAGGGGGAAATCACCCCTCCACTTT.

This chain connects TRBV5-1 to TRBJ1-5, with D maybe TRBD1 (5 bases). Looked up from germline, CDR1 is SGHRS and CDR2 is YFSETQ. The CDR3 has 14 amino acids. Deletions cut 0 bases from V and 11 bases from J, with 15 bases between. CDR3 residues: CASSLEGGTGAQHF. CDR3 in DNA: TGCGCCAGCAGCTTGGAAGGCGGCACAGGAGCCCAGCATTTT.

The chain uses TRBV18 and TRBJ1-3, with 8 nucleotides matching TRBD1. The length of the CDR3 is 15 residues. Trimming at V came to 3 bases and at J to 2 bases, leaving 3 bases not matched to a gene. CDR1 and CDR2 from the germline V gene are KGHSH and LQKENI. The CDR3 loop is CASSPLGQAGNTIYF. The CDR3 bases are TGTGCCAGCTCACCTCTGGGACAGGCTGGAAACACCATATATTTT. Supplemented by reference TRBV18 and TRBJ1-3, the full variable domain reads NAGVMQNPRHLVRRRGQEARLRCSPMKGHSHVYWYRQLPEEGLKFMVYLQKENIIDESGMPKERFSAEFPKEGPSILRIQQVVRGDSAAYFCASSPLGQAGNTIYFGEGSWLTVV.

The CDR3 sequence is CASSVEGDRGSDEQYV. CDR3 bases: TGTGCCAGCAGCGTGGAGGGGGACAGGGGATCGGACGAGCAGTACGTC. The chain recombines TRBV9 with TRBJ2-7, with 10 bases identical to TRBD1. CDR3 size: 16 residues. V lost 2 bases to trimming and J lost 5 bases; unmatched junction nucleotides: 10. Per the germline V gene, CDR1 is SGDLS and CDR2 is YYNGEE.

This clone was observed once. The chain is built from TRBV28 and TRBJ2-7; TRBD1 agrees at 10 bases. The V gene end was trimmed by 6 bases and the J gene end by 2 bases; junction bases not matched to a gene: 10. The CDR3 spans 16 residues. CDR1 MDHEN and CDR2 SYDVKM come from the germline V gene. CDR3 in amino acids: CASSNLRDRGTYEQYF. As DNA, the CDR3 is TGTGCCAGCAGCAATCTCCGGGACAGGGGAACCTACGAGCAGTACTTC. Using reference TRBV28 and TRBJ2-7 for the parts outside the CDR3, the full variable domain is DVKVTQSSRYLVKRTGEKVFLECVQDMDHENMFWYRQDPGLGLRLIYFSYDVKMKEKGDIPEGYSVSREKKERFSLILESASTNQTSMYLCASSNLRDRGTYEQYFGPGTRLTVT.

For this clone: An end of the junction differs from the germline gene, which may be a read error. The chain combines TRBV4-1 with TRBJ2-1; no clear D gene. Germline CDR1 and CDR2: MGHRA and YSYEKL. The CDR3 loop spans 17 amino acids. CDR3 nucleotide sequence: TGCGCCAGCAGCCAAGATTACCACCCCACCTCCTACAGTGAGCAGTTCTTC. Translation: CASSQDYHPTSYSEQFF.

The chain couples TRBV7-2 to TRBJ2-7; 9 positions match TRBD1. Germline trimming cut 4 bases from V and 6 bases from J; bases unmatched to any gene: 16. Looked up from germline, CDR1 is SGHTA and CDR2 is FQGNSA. The CDR3 runs 17 residues. The CDR3 nucleotides are TGTGCCAGCAGCTCAGGGCCGGGACAGGGAATCCCCGGCGAGCAGTACTTC. It translates to CASSSGPGQGIPGEQYF.

This rearrangement joins TRBV11-2 to TRBJ1-2, with 7 bases identical to TRBD1. The CDR3 extends over 15 amino acids. The germline gives CDR1 SGHAT, CDR2 FQNNGV. Losses at the gene ends were 2 bases for V and 7 bases for J; bases not matched to a gene: 10. The CDR3 loop reads CASSLRRGRGGGYTF. DNA for the CDR3: TGTGCCAGCAGCTTACGGAGGGGGCGAGGGGGTGGCTACACCTTC.